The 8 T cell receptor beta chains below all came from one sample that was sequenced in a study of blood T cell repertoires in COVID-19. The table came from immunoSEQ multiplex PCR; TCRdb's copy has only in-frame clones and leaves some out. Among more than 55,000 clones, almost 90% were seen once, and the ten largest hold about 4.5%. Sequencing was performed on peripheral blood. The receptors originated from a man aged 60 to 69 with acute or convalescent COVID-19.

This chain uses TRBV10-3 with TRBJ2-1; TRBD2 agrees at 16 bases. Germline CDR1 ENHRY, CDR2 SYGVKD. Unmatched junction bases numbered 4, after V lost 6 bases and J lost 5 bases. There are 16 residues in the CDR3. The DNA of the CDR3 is TGTGCCATCAGGGGGACTAGCGGGAGGGCCCACAATGAGCAGTTCTTC. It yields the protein CAIRGTSGRAHNEQFF.

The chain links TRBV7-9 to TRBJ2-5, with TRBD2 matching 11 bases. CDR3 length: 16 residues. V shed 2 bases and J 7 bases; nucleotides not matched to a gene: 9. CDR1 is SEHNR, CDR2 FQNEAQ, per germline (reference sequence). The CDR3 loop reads CASSLIASGRRGTQYF. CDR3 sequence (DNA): TGTGCCAGCAGCTTAATTGCTAGCGGGAGGCGAGGGACCCAGTACTTC.

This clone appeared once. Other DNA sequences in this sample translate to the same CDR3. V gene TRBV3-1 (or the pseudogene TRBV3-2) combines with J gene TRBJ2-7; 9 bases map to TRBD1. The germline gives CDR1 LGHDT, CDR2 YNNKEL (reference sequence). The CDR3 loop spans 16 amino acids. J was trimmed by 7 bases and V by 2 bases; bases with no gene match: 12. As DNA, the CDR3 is TGTGCCAGCAGCCAATCACAGGGGGCAGGGGGTCGGGAGCAGTACTTC. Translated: CASSQSQGAGGREQYF.

CDR3 in DNA: TGTGCCAGCAGCCAAACCCCAGGTCGGGGCAGCGGGTTCCCCGGGGAGCTGTTTTTT. Translating it yields CASSQTPGRGSGFPGELFF. The chain joins TRBV4-2 to TRBJ2-2; D may be TRBD2 (6 bases). The CDR3 spans 19 residues. The germline V gene has CDR1 LGHNA and CDR2 YNFKEQ. V lost 2 bases to trimming and J lost 6 bases, with 25 bases between them.

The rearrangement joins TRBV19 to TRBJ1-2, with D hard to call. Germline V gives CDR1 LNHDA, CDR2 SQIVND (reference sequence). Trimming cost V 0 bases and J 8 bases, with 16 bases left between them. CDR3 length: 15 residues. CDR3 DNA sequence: TGTGCCAGTAGTATAGAGGGCTTGGCAGGTTCCGGCTACACCTTC. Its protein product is CASSIEGLAGSGYTF.

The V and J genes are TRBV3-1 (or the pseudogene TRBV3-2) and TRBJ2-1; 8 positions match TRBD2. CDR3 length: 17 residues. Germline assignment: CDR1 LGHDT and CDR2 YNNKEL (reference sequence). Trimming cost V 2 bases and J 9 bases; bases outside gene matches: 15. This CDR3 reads CASSQSLMGGRPGEQFF. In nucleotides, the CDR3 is TGTGCCAGCAGCCAAAGCCTTATGGGCGGGAGGCCAGGTGAGCAGTTCTTC.

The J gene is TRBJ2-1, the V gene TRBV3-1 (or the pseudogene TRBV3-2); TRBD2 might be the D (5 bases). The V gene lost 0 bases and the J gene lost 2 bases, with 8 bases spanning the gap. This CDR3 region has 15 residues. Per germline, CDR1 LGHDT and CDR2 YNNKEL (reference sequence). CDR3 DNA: TGTGCCAGCAGCCAAGATTCCGGGACCTACAATGAGCAGTTCTTC. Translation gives CASSQDSGTYNEQFF.

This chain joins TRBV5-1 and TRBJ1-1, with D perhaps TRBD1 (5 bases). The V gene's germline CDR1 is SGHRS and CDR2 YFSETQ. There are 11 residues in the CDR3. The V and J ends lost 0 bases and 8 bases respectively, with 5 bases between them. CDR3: CASSLDREAFF. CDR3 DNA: TGCGCCAGCAGCTTGGACAGGGAAGCTTTCTTT. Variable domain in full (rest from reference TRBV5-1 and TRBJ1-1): KAGVTQTPRYLIKTRGQQVTLSCSPISGHRSVSWYQQTPGQGLQFLFEYFSETQRNKGNFPGRFSGRQFSNSRSEMNVSTLELGDSALYLCASSLDREAFFGQGTRLTVV.